One sample yielded the 15 T cell receptor beta chains listed below, sequenced in a study of cytomegalovirus exposure and HLA in healthy donors. Method: immunoSEQ multiplex PCR; TCRdb's copy keeps in-frame clones and lacks some. Of a few hundred thousand clones in the sample, approximately 85% were seen once. Material for sequencing was PBMCs. These receptors came from a man aged 25 to 45 in good health and CMV-seronegative.

This clone was observed once. This chain uses TRBV2 with TRBJ2-7; a possible D gene is TRBD1 (5 bases). V was trimmed by 8 bases and J by 2 bases, leaving 22 bases between them. The CDR3 has 16 amino acids. Per the germline V gene, CDR1 is SNHLY and CDR2 is FYNNEI. The CDR3 loop is CASANSGPGYTYEQYF. Here the CDR3 DNA reads TGTGCCAGCGCCAATTCAGGACCAGGGTATACCTACGAGCAGTACTTC. Supplemented by reference TRBV2 and TRBJ2-7, the full variable domain reads EPEVTQTPSHQVTQMGQEVILRCVPISNHLYFYWYRQILGQKVEFLVSFYNNEISEKSEIFDDQFSVERPDGSNFTLKIRSTKLEDSAMYFCASANSGPGYTYEQYFGPGTRLTVT.

This clone was observed a single time. The chain uses TRBV5-1 and TRBJ1-1; 9 positions match TRBD1. V lost 6 bases and J lost 2; bases outside the gene matches: 14. This CDR3 is built from 17 residues. From germline, CDR1 is SGHRS and CDR2 YFSETQ. Written as DNA, the CDR3 is TGCGCCAGCACCATTTGGGGTATGGGACAGGGTAACACTGAAGCTTTCTTT. It yields the protein CASTIWGMGQGNTEAFF.

The chain couples TRBV18 to TRBJ2-1, with TRBD1 as a possible D gene (6 bases). The CDR3 covers 13 residues. Germline CDR1 is KGHSH and CDR2 is LQKENI. V was clipped by 6 bases and J by 4 bases, with 10 bases between them. CDR3 in DNA: TGTGCCAGCTCGGCTCAGGGGTACAATGAGCAGTTCTTC. Amino acid sequence: CASSAQGYNEQFF.

The genes are TRBV27 and TRBJ2-4; TRBD2 matches at 9 bases. Germline assignment: CDR1 MNHEY and CDR2 SMNVEV (reference sequence). The CDR3 is 14 amino acids. The J segment lost 6 bases and the V segment lost 5 bases, leaving 5 bases of the junction unmatched. CDR3 sequence (DNA): TGTGCCAGCAGTGAGGGACTAGCTCGAAACATTCAGTACTTC. Amino acids: CASSEGLARNIQYF.

The chain recombines TRBV9 with TRBJ2-3, with D perhaps TRBD1 (6 bases). CDR1 and CDR2 (germline): SGDLS, YYNGEE. The V end lost 0 bases, the J end lost 2 bases, and 16 bases lay between the germline ends. This CDR3 has 17 amino acids. CDR3 sequence reads: CASSVGSRGFTTDTQYF. In DNA, the CDR3 is TGTGCCAGCAGCGTAGGATCAAGGGGGTTTACCACAGATACGCAGTATTTT. The whole variable domain, remainder taken from reference TRBV9 and TRBJ2-3, is DSGVTQTPKHLITATGQRVTLRCSPRSGDLSVYWYQQSLDQGLQFLIQYYNGEERAKGNILERFSAQQFPDLHSELNLSSLELGDSALYFCASSVGSRGFTTDTQYFGPGTRLTVL.

This chain connects TRBV6-5 to TRBJ2-3; the match to TRBD1 covers 10 bases. After removal of 5 bases from V and 3 bases from J, the junction contained 5 bases not matched to a gene. The CDR3 consists of 15 residues. Germline V lookup: CDR1 MNHEY, CDR2 SVGAGI. The CDR3 DNA is TGTGCCAGCAGTCGCCGGACAGGGGGGACAGATACGCAGTATTTT. Protein sequence: CASSRRTGGTDTQYF.

The chain combines TRBV5-1 with TRBJ2-7, with 10 nucleotides matching TRBD2. Germline V gene sequence: CDR1 SGHRS, CDR2 YFSETQ. The CDR3 is 16 amino acids. V was pared by 1 base and J by 5 bases, with 9 bases of the junction left unmatched. The chain's CDR3 is CASSLSQRGGSHEQYF. CDR3 nucleotide sequence: TGCGCCAGCAGCTTGTCCCAGCGGGGGGGATCACACGAGCAGTACTTC.

Only one count was recorded for this clone. The rearrangement links TRBV9 to TRBJ2-2; the match to TRBD2 covers 10 bases. The CDR3 covers 15 residues. From germline, CDR1 is SGDLS and CDR2 YYNGEE. V lost 6 bases and J lost 6; bases outside the gene matches: 8. In DNA, the CDR3 is TGTGCCAGCACTCATAGCGGGGGGATCGCCGGGGAGCTGTTTTTT. Encoded protein: CASTHSGGIAGELFF.

V usage is TRBV14 and J usage is TRBJ2-2, with 9 bases matching TRBD1. CDR1 and CDR2 from the germline V gene are SGHDN and FVKESK. The CDR3 sequence is 15 residues long. J gave up 1 base and V 4 bases, and 1 base lay outside the gene matches. The CDR3 DNA reads TGTGCCAGCAGCCCGGGACAGGGGAACACCGGGGAGCTGTTTTTT. Its protein is CASSPGQGNTGELFF.

In regard to this clone: The DNA is omitted, as the CDR3 cannot be located on it reliably, and the CDR3 follows TCRdb's listing. This chain uses TRBV10-1 with TRBJ2-5; TRBD2 is the table's D call and was not checked against the DNA. Germline CDR1 reads WNHNN; CDR2 reads SYGVQD (reference sequence). 14 amino acids form the CDR3, both terminal residues included. The CDR3 sequence: CASSLGTGGETQYF.

The gene calls are TRBV5-6 and TRBJ2-3, with 8 nucleotides matching TRBD1. The CDR3 is 17 residues long. The trim removed 0 bases at V and 2 bases at J, leaving 8 bases unmatched. Germline V lookup: CDR1 SGHDT, CDR2 YYEEEE. CDR3 sequence: CASSLDNRGFDTDTQYF. The CDR3 coding sequence is TGTGCCAGCAGCTTGGATAACAGGGGGTTCGACACAGATACGCAGTATTTT.

The rearrangement links TRBV9 to TRBJ1-2, with D unclear. Trimming left V 0 bases short and J 6 bases short, with 18 bases between. The CDR3 has 16 amino acids. The V gene's germline CDR1 is SGDLS and CDR2 YYNGEE. The CDR3 region has the DNA TGTGCCAGCAGCGTAGATAACGTAGCTCCGCTAGATGGCTACACCTTC. Amino acid sequence: CASSVDNVAPLDGYTF.

V gene TRBV6-4 combines with J gene TRBJ2-6; weak D call: TRBD1 (6 bases). The germline V gene has CDR1 MRHNA and CDR2 SNTAGT. The CDR3 runs 15 residues. V lost 6 bases and J 1 base, leaving 10 bases between the germline ends. CDR3 sequence: CASSEGDSGANVLTF. The DNA of the CDR3 is TGTGCCAGCAGCGAGGGGGATTCTGGGGCCAACGTCCTGACTTTC.

The V call is TRBV5-1, the J call TRBJ1-5, with TRBD1 matching over 7 bases. Per germline, CDR1 SGHRS and CDR2 YFSETQ. Unmatched junction bases numbered 13, after V lost 3 bases and J lost 4 bases. The CDR3 has 17 residues. This chain's CDR3 is CASSSDPLDRQNQPQHF. CDR3 DNA: TGCGCCAGCAGCTCGGACCCGTTGGACAGGCAGAATCAGCCCCAGCATTTT.

There are a few counts of this clone. This chain links TRBV7-2 with TRBJ1-2; D is unclear. CDR3 length equals 15 residues. V lost 0 bases, J lost 0 bases, and 8 bases lay in between. From germline, CDR1 is SGHTA and CDR2 FQGNSA. CDR3 protein: CASSLALGANYGYTF. DNA of the CDR3: TGTGCCAGCAGCTTAGCGCTCGGAGCTAACTATGGCTACACCTTC.